The present entry profiles one TCR beta chain with its context. Trimming at V came to 3 bases and at J to 3 bases, leaving 7 bases not matched to a gene. Germline-derived CDR1 and CDR2 are KGHSH and LQKENI. CDR3 length: 15 residues. Building of the TCR beta libraries involved iRepertoire HTBI primers and Arm-PCR of CDR3 regions. TCRdb analysed the multiplex PCR reads with MiXCR anew, one entry per CDR3 protein. The data contain about 430,000 distinct CDR3 sequences, about 15% of them singletons. The data originate from a study of regulatory T cells in long-lasting Graves disease. Time point denoted: newly diagnosed GD, antithyroid drugs for less than 3 months. Isolated PBMC RNA provided the starting material for the TCR library. These data were likewise used in another study, on T cells in Graves' hyperthyroidism and ophthalmopathy.

The chain recombines TRBV18 with TRBJ2-7; TRBD2 matches at 8 bases. The TCR comes from a woman aged 40 to 55 with Graves disease. Sequencing used peripheral blood mononuclear cells (PBMCs), obtained at new diagnosis, from a patient treated with antithyroid drugs. CDR3 DNA sequence: TGTGCCAGCTCACCGGGTAGCGGGACTGTCTACGAGCAGTACTTC. Protein: CASSPGSGTVYEQYF.